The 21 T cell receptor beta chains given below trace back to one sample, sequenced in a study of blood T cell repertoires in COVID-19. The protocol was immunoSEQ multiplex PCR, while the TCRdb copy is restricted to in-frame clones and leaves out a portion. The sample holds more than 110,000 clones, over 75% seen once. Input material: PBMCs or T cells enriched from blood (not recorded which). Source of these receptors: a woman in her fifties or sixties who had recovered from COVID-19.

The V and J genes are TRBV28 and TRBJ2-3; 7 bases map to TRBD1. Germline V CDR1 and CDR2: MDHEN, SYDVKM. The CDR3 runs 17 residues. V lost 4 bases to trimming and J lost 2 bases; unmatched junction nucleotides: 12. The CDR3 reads CASSSLRTGGDTDTQYF. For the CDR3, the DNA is TGTGCCAGCAGTTCTCTTCGGACAGGAGGTGACACAGATACGCAGTATTTT. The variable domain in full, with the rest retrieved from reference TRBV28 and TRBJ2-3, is DVKVTQSSRYLVKRTGEKVFLECVQDMDHENMFWYRQDPGLGLRLIYFSYDVKMKEKGDIPEGYSVSREKKERFSLILESASTNQTSMYLCASSSLRTGGDTDTQYFGPGTRLTVL.

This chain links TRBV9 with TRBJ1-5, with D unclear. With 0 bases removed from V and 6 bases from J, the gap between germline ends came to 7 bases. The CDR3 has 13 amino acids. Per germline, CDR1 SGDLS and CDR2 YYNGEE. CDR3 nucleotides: TGTGCCAGCAGCGTAGCTCCCGGTCAGCCCCAGCATTTT. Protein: CASSVAPGQPQHF.

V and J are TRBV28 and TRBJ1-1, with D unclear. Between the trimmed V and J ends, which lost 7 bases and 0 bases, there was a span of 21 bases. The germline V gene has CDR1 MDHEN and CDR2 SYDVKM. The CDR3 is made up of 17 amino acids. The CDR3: CASIAPWPRSMNTEAFF. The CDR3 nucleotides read TGTGCCAGCATTGCCCCTTGGCCCAGGTCCATGAACACTGAAGCTTTCTTT.

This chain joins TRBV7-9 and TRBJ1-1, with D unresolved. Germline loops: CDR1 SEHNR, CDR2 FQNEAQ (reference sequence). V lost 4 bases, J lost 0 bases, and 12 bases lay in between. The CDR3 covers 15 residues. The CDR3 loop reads CASSSGLNMNTEAFF. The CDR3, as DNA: TGTGCCAGCAGCTCCGGACTGAACATGAACACTGAAGCTTTCTTT. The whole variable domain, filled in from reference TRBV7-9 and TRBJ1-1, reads DTGVSQNPRHKITKRGQNVTFRCDPISEHNRLYWYRQTLGQGPEFLTYFQNEAQLEKSRLLSDRFSAERPKGSFSTLEIQRTEQGDSAMYLCASSSGLNMNTEAFFGQGTRLTVV.

The CDR3 reads CASSYGTPGNQPQHF. In DNA, the CDR3 is TGCGCCAGCAGCTATGGGACACCCGGCAATCAGCCCCAGCATTTT. This sequence joins TRBV4-1 and TRBJ1-5; D is perhaps TRBD1 (6 bases). V was cut by 5 bases and J by 2 bases, with 13 bases left in between. The CDR3 has 15 amino acids. Germline CDR1 and CDR2: MGHRA and YSYEKL.

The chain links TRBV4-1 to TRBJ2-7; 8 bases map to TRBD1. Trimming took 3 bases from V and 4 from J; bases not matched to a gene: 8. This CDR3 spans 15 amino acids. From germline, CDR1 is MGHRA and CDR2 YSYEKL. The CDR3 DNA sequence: TGCGCCAGCAGCCATGGACAGGGAGGCGAGTACGAGCAGTACTTC. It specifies CASSHGQGGEYEQYF.

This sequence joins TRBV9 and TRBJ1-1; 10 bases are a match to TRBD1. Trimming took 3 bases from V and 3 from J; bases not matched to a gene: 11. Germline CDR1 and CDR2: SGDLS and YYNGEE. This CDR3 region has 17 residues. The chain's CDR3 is CASSGAGTGVVDTEAFF. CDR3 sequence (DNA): TGTGCCAGCAGCGGGGCCGGGACAGGGGTGGTGGACACTGAAGCTTTCTTT. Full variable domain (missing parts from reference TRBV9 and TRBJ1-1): DSGVTQTPKHLITATGQRVTLRCSPRSGDLSVYWYQQSLDQGLQFLIQYYNGEERAKGNILERFSAQQFPDLHSELNLSSLELGDSALYFCASSGAGTGVVDTEAFFGQGTRLTVV.

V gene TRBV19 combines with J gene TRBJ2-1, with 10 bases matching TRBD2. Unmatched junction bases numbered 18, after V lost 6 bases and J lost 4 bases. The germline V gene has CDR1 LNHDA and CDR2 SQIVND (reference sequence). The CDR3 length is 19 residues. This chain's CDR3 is CASSPGIGSTSGIYNEQFF. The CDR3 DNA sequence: TGTGCCAGTAGCCCGGGAATCGGGTCCACTAGCGGGATTTACAATGAGCAGTTCTTC.

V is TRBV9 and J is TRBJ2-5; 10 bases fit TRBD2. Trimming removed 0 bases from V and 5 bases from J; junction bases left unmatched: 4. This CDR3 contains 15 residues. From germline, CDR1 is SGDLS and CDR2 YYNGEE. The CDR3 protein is CASSVGERGGETQYF. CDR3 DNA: TGTGCCAGCAGCGTAGGAGAGCGGGGGGGCGAGACCCAGTACTTC.

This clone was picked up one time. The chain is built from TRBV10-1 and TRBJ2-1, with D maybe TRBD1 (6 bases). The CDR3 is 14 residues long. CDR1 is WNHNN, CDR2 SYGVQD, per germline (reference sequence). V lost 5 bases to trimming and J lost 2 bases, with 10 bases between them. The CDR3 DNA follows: TGCGCCAGCAGTTCGTCAGGGGCCTACAATGAGCAGTTCTTC. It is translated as CASSSSGAYNEQFF.

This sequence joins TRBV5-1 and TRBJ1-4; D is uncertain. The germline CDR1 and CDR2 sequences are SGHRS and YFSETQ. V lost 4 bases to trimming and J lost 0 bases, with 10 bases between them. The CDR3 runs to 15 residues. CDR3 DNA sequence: TGCGCCAGCAGCGGTGGTGCGGCAACTAATGAAAAACTGTTTTTT. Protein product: CASSGGAATNEKLFF.

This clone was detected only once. DNA for the CDR3: TGCGCCAGCAGCAAACTCGCCCACGATGGCTACACCTTC. This gives the protein CASSKLAHDGYTF. The V call is TRBV4-1, the J call TRBJ1-2; D is unclear. CDR1 and CDR2 from the germline V gene are MGHRA and YSYEKL. Trimming pared 5 bases from V and 6 bases from J, leaving 13 bases between. CDR3 size: 13 residues.

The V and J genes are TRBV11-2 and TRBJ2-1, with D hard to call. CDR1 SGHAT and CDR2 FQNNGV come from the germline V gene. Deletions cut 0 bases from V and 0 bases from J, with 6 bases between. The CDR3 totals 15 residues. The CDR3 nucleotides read TGTGCCAGCAGCTTAGAAACAAGCTCCTACAATGAGCAGTTCTTC. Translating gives CASSLETSSYNEQFF.

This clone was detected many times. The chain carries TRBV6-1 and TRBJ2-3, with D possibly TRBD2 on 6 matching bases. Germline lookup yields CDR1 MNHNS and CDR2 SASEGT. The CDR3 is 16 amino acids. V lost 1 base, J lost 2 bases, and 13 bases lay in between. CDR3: CASSEVRGSYTDTQYF. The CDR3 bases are TGTGCCAGCAGTGAAGTCCGGGGGAGCTACACAGATACGCAGTATTTT.

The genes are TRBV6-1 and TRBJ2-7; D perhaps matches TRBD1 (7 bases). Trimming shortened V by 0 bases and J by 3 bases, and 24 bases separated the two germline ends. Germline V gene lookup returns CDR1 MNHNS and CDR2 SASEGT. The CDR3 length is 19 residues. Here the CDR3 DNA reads TGTGCCAGCAGTGAAGCGGTTAAGAGGCGGGACAGAGGCTTCTACGAGCAGTACTTC. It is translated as CASSEAVKRRDRGFYEQYF.

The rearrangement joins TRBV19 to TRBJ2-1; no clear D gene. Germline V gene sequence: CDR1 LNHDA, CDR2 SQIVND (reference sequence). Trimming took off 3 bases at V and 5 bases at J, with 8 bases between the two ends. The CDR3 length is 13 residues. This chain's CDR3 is CASSIRGNNEQFF. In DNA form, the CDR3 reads TGTGCCAGTAGTATCCGCGGAAACAATGAGCAGTTCTTC.

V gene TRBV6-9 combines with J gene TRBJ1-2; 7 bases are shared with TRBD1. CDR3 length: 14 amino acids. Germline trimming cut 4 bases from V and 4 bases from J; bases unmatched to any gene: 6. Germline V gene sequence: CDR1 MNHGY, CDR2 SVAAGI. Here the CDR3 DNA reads TGTGCCAGCAGTTTAAACTCAGGGGGCTATGGCTACACCTTC. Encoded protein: CASSLNSGGYGYTF.

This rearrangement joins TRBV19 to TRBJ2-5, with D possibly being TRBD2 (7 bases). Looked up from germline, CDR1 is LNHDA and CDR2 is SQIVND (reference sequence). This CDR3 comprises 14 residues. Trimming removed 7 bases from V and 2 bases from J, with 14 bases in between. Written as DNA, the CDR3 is TGTGCCAGTAAGGTGGGGGGGGCTCAAGAGACCCAGTACTTC. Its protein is CASKVGGAQETQYF.

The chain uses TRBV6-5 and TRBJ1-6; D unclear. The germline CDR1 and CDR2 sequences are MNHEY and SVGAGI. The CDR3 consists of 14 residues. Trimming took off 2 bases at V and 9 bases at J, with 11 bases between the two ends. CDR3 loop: CASSYTEDGSPLHF. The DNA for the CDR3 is TGTGCCAGCAGTTACACAGAAGACGGTTCACCCCTCCACTTT.

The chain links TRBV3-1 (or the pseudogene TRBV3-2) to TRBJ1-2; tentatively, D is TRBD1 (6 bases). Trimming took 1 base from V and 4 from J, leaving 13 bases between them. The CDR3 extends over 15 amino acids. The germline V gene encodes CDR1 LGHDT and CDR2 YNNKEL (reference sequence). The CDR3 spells CASSQGNPDSYGYTF. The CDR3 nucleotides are TGTGCCAGCAGCCAAGGTAACCCGGACAGCTATGGCTACACCTTC.

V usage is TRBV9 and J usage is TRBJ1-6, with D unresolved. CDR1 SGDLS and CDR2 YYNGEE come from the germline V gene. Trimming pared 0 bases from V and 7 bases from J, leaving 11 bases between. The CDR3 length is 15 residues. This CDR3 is CASSVGQSFNSPLHF. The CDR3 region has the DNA TGTGCCAGCAGCGTAGGGCAGTCCTTCAATTCACCCCTCCACTTT.